Included here is one TCR beta chain sequence, with context. Participant age was roughly 18 to 90 years, and participants resided in approximately 24 US areas. Germline-derived CDR1 and CDR2 are SGHTA and FQGNSA. The CDR3 contains 15 residues. Between the trimmed V and J ends, which lost 5 bases and 6 bases, there was a span of 16 bases. Only in-frame clones appear in the TCRdb table, and some are missing; sequencing was by immunoSEQ multiplex PCR. This sample has some 400,000 clones, with about 90% found just once. These data are taken from a study of blood T cell repertoires in COVID-19. This sequence was found in a man aged 25 to 40 who had recovered from COVID-19. The chain employs TRBV7-2 and TRBJ1-4, with a possible D match to TRBD1 (6 bases). Sequences were obtained from PBMCs or T cells enriched from blood (not recorded which). CDR3 nucleotide sequence: TGTGCCAGCAGCCCTATAACAGGGAGGGATGAAAAACTGTTTTTT. Translating it yields CASSPITGRDEKLFF.